The rows below give T cell receptor beta chains drawn from one sample of a study of shared clonotypes between healthy human individuals. Assay used: immunoSEQ multiplex PCR; TCRdb lists only in-frame clones, some missing. The sample has some 700,000 clones; about 90% are singletons. The sequenced sample was memory CD8+ T cells from PBMCs. The receptors come from a man between 18 and 29 years old in good health. Some clones in this sample may be carry-over from other donors' samples. Each CDR3 is given with its conserved first and last residue. The D gene is left open where the match is weak. Size values are once, few and many counts, or a class for expanded clones, and some rows have none.

DNA: TGCGCCAGCAGTTCGGGACTAGCGGGACCTTTTATCTACGAGCAGTACTTC
CDR3: CASSSGLAGPFIYEQYF
J: TRBJ2-7
size: NA
V: TRBV23-1
length: 17
D: TRBD2

DNA: TGTGCCAGCATTGGTTGGGGACCTCAAACAAACAATGAGCAGTTCTTC
CDR3: CASIGWGPQTNNEQFF
J: TRBJ2-1
size: NA
V: TRBV25-1
length: 16
D: NA

DNA: TGTGCCAGCAGCGTACCCGCCGAGGAGAATGAGCAGTTCTTC
CDR3: CASSVPAEENEQFF
J: TRBJ2-1
size: NA
V: TRBV9
length: 14
D: NA

DNA: TGTGCCAGCAGCCCGCAGAGCCCCTACAATGAGCAGTTCTTC
CDR3: CASSPQSPYNEQFF
J: TRBJ2-1
size: NA
V: TRBV7-9
length: 14
D: NA

DNA: TGTGCCAGCAGTCCCCTTGTGACGGGTCTCTATGGCTACACCTTC
CDR3: CASSPLVTGLYGYTF
J: TRBJ1-2
size: NA
V: TRBV27
length: 15
D: NA

DNA: TGTGCCAGCAGCTTAAGGGACGGCGCAACTAATGAAAAACTGTTTTTT
CDR3: CASSLRDGATNEKLFF
J: TRBJ1-4
size: few
V: TRBV7-9
length: 16
D: NA

DNA: TGTGCCAGCAGCTTCGCGGGAGACCCATTCTACGAGCAGTACTTC
CDR3: CASSFAGDPFYEQYF
J: TRBJ2-7
size: NA
V: TRBV11-2
length: 15
D: TRBD2

DNA: TGTGCCAGCAGGCGCCGTGGGGGAGCAGATACGCAGTATTTT
CDR3: CASRRRGGADTQYF
J: TRBJ2-3
size: NA
V: TRBV27
length: 14
D: NA

DNA: TGTGCCAGCAGTCTGACAGGGGGTTTCACAGATACGCAGTATTTT
CDR3: CASSLTGGFTDTQYF
J: TRBJ2-3
size: NA
V: TRBV28
length: 15
D: TRBD1

DNA: TGTGCCAGTAGTCCAAGACGACTAGCGCCCACCTACAATGAGCAGTTCTTC
CDR3: CASSPRRLAPTYNEQFF
J: TRBJ2-1
size: NA
V: TRBV19
length: 17
D: TRBD2

DNA: TGTGCCAGCAGCTTGTCAAGACAGACAGATACGCAGTATTTT
CDR3: CASSLSRQTDTQYF
J: TRBJ2-3
size: NA
V: TRBV5-6
length: 14
D: NA

DNA: TGTGCCAGCAGCCAAGACACCATGAACACTGAAGCTTTCTTT
CDR3: CASSQDTMNTEAFF
J: TRBJ1-1
size: NA
V: TRBV28
length: 14
D: NA

DNA: TGTGCCAGCAGTTCCCTGACTAGCTCCTACGAGCAGTACTTC
CDR3: CASSSLTSSYEQYF
J: TRBJ2-7
size: NA
V: TRBV27
length: 14
D: NA

DNA: TGTGCCTGGAGTGTACTGGACACTGGTGGTGAGCAGTACTTC
CDR3: CAWSVLDTGGEQYF
J: TRBJ2-7
size: NA
V: TRBV30
length: 14
D: NA

DNA: TGTGCCAGAACCCCCCCGCGGCGGCTCCGAGAAGAGACCCAGTACTTC
CDR3: CARTPPRRLREETQYF
J: TRBJ2-5
size: NA
V: TRBV19
length: 16
D: NA

DNA: TGTGCCAGCAGCGGCGGACAGATCTACGAGCAGTACTTC
CDR3: CASSGGQIYEQYF
J: TRBJ2-7
size: NA
V: TRBV9
length: 13
D: NA

DNA: TGTGCCAGCAGTTTAGTAAGGGGCCGTAATGAAAAACTGTTTTTT
CDR3: CASSLVRGRNEKLFF
J: TRBJ1-4
size: NA
V: TRBV27
length: 15
D: NA

DNA: TGTGCCAGCAGTTTATTACAGGCGGGGAACACTGAAGCTTTCTTT
CDR3: CASSLLQAGNTEAFF
J: TRBJ1-1
size: NA
V: TRBV28
length: 15
D: NA

DNA: TGTGCCAGCAGTGCACGAGGAGCGGTATCCTACGAGCAGTACTTC
CDR3: CASSARGAVSYEQYF
J: TRBJ2-7
size: NA
V: TRBV6-5
length: 15
D: NA

DNA: TGCGCCAGCAGCACGGCATGGGGGGACTACAATGAGCAGTTCTTC
CDR3: CASSTAWGDYNEQFF
J: TRBJ2-1
size: NA
V: TRBV4-3
length: 15
D: NA

DNA: TGCGCCAGCAGCCGGACAGTCCCTAGCACAGATACGCAGTATTTT
CDR3: CASSRTVPSTDTQYF
J: TRBJ2-3
size: NA
V: TRBV5-1
length: 15
D: NA

DNA: TGTGCCAGCACCCCCCTCGGACATAACGAGCAGTACTTC
CDR3: CASTPLGHNEQYF
J: TRBJ2-7
size: NA
V: TRBV28
length: 13
D: NA

DNA: TGTGCCAGCAGCTCCTCCATCGACGGGAAGACCCAGTACTTC
CDR3: CASSSSIDGKTQYF
J: TRBJ2-5
size: NA
V: TRBV13
length: 14
D: NA

DNA: TGTGCCAGCAAGGGGACCCCAGAGGAAAAACTGTTTTTT
CDR3: CASKGTPEEKLFF
J: TRBJ1-4
size: NA
V: TRBV28
length: 13
D: NA

DNA: TGTGCCAGCACCTCGCAGCGAGAACCTTACAATGAGCAGTTCTTC
CDR3: CASTSQREPYNEQFF
J: TRBJ2-1
size: NA
V: TRBV28
length: 15
D: NA

DNA: TGTGCCAGCAGCTTAAGTCCAACCTACGAGCAGTACTTC
CDR3: CASSLSPTYEQYF
J: TRBJ2-7
size: once
V: TRBV7-6
length: 13
D: NA

DNA: TGTGCCAGCAGCTTAGCTGGGTACGAGCAGTACTTC
CDR3: CASSLAGYEQYF
J: TRBJ2-7
size: NA
V: TRBV13
length: 12
D: NA

DNA: TGCGCCAGCAGTGATAACTACGAGCAGTACTTC
CDR3: CASSDNYEQYF
J: TRBJ2-7
size: NA
V: TRBV10-1
length: 11
D: NA

DNA: TGTGCCAGCAGTCCCCTCAGGGCTCTGTACGAGCAGTACTTC
CDR3: CASSPLRALYEQYF
J: TRBJ2-7
size: NA
V: TRBV28
length: 14
D: NA

DNA: TGTGCCAGCAGCGCAACCGGGACAGGGAACACTGAAGCTTTCTTT
CDR3: CASSATGTGNTEAFF
J: TRBJ1-1
size: NA
V: TRBV9
length: 15
D: TRBD1

DNA: TGCAGCGTTCGAGGGGGCAGCTCCTACGAGCAGTACTTC
CDR3: CSVRGGSSYEQYF
J: TRBJ2-7
size: NA
V: TRBV29-1
length: 13
D: TRBD1

DNA: TGCGCCAGCAGCTTGGAGGGACAGGGCTACGAGCAGTACTTC
CDR3: CASSLEGQGYEQYF
J: TRBJ2-7
size: NA
V: TRBV5-1
length: 14
D: TRBD1

DNA: TGTGCCAGCAGCTTGGTGCAGGTGGTCGGCACAGATACGCAGTATTTT
CDR3: CASSLVQVVGTDTQYF
J: TRBJ2-3
size: NA
V: TRBV5-4
length: 16
D: NA